This record looks at one T cell receptor beta chain sequence and its context. Its antigen is unknown. The sample holds no much larger clone one base away, and base qualities are not on file. Other DNA sequences within the sample encode an identical CDR3. The data are from a study of blood T cell repertoires in COVID-19 (TCRdb year 2020). In the study overall: The collaborator samples originated in the United States, Italy and Spain and spanned the acute and convalescent phases of COVID-19. The prospective study material was composed of cDNA or gDNA derived from T cells, B-cell-depleted T cells, or PBMCs. Subjects who had been exposed to COVID-19, were actively infected with it, or had recovered from it provided the deeply sampled blood TCRbeta repertoires that made up the dataset. The repertoires were made available in a free public database intended to serve as a resource for research on the immune response to SARS-CoV-2. Samples came from the ongoing ImmuneRACE study (first 160 participants) plus 1,254 subjects from 6 global collaborators. The sample metadata nearly always contained a de-identified subject ID, COVID-19 status, age in years and sex. HLA class I and class II types, where available, came from metadata supplied by the sample provider rather than from assay-based typing. The paper as a whole reports these results and caveats: Clinical and demographic metadata were provided uncurated, with the amount varying by source and participant.

CDR1 and CDR2, looked up from the germline V gene (reference sequence), are LNHDA and SQIVND. V was cut back by 2 bases and J by 5 bases, leaving a gap of 15 bases between them. From its cysteine to its phenylalanine, the CDR3 spans 15 amino acids. Solely the CDR3 DNA is kept, with 45 bases framed from the first base. The collaborating institutions used their own protocols to collect whole blood in K2EDTA tubes. Collaborator samples were shipped for TCRbeta analysis as frozen whole blood, isolated PBMCs, or DNA extracted from either sample type. TCRbeta CDR3 regions were amplified from genomic DNA by means of the immunoSEQ Assay, a bias-controlled multiplex PCR. Concerning the study's data processing: The number of nucleated cells in each sample was estimated from the amplification of reference gene primers within the assay. To quantify the absolute abundance of each unique TCRbeta CDR3 rearrangement, sequence reads were collapsed and filtered. For each sample, productive Simpson clonality was calculated as the square root of Simpson's diversity index over productive rearrangements. Entries here come from immuneACCESS through TCRdb and include only in-frame sequences with V and J called. Some clones fail to appear in such tables; in the studies checked, an unresolved V gene covers under half of the shortfall, and the cause of the remainder is unknown. Clonal size and the V and J genes are those of that table, whereas D and trimming came from the DNA. The sample contains 75,000 to 95,000 clones, roughly 88% of them found a single time. Together, the top ten hold 25% of the sample.

The receptor chain draws on TRBV19 and TRBJ2-5; a tentative D call is TRBD2 (6 bases match). Sequencing input: peripheral blood. The sequence derives from a man in his fifties or sixties with acute or convalescent COVID-19. The CDR3 region reads CASSIKVGLAETQYF. The DNA sequence follows: TGTGCCAGTAGTATAAAAGTCGGCCTAGCGGAGACCCAGTACTTC.